The 20 T cell receptor beta chains reported below all come from one sample, sequenced in a study of T-cell reconstitution after alpha-beta-depleted transplantation in children. Unique molecular identifiers featured in how the TCRbeta library was prepared. TCRdb reprocessed the PCR reads via MiXCR and lists one record per CDR3 protein. In the table there are over 200,000 distinct CDR3 sequences, roughly 10% of which are singletons. The sequences come from PBMCs, collected before TCRalphabeta/CD19-depleted stem cell transplant. These receptors came from a child less than two years old with acute myeloid leukemia, due to receive a stem cell transplant.

This clonotype was observed many times. This sequence joins TRBV5-5 and TRBJ1-1; 9 positions agree with TRBD1. CDR1 and CDR2 from the germline V gene are SGHKS and YYEKEE (reference sequence). The CDR3 is 15 residues long. V dropped 0 bases and J dropped 1; count of bases not matched to a gene: 1. The CDR3 coding sequence is TGTGCCAGCAGCTTGGTGGGACAGGGGAACACTGAAGCTTTCTTT. Its protein product is CASSLVGQGNTEAFF. The full variable domain, rest sourced from reference TRBV5-5 and TRBJ1-1, is DAGVTQSPTHLIKTRGQQVTLRCSPISGHKSVSWYQQVLGQGPQFIFQYYEKEERGRGNFPDRFSARQFPNYSSELNVNALLLGDSALYLCASSLVGQGNTEAFFGQGTRLTVV.

This clonotype has at least ten counts. The chain recombines TRBV7-2 with TRBJ2-5; the match to TRBD2 covers 7 bases. CDR1 is SGHTA, CDR2 FQGNSA, per germline. CDR3 length: 14 residues. Germline trimming cut 5 bases from V and 5 bases from J; bases unmatched to any gene: 8. CDR3 nucleotide sequence: TGTGCCAGCAGCCTACGGGGAGGGGAGGAGACCCAGTACTTC. Translating it yields CASSLRGGEETQYF.

This clonotype was detected many times. The chain employs TRBV5-1 and TRBJ1-3, with a weak D call TRBD1 (6 bases). V lost 0 bases to trimming and J lost 2 bases, with 9 bases between them. The germline gives CDR1 SGHRS, CDR2 YFSETQ. The CDR3 consists of 15 residues. The CDR3 protein is CASSLAGQTGNTIYF. Written as DNA, the CDR3 is TGCGCCAGCAGCTTGGCCGGACAGACTGGAAACACCATATATTTT.

This clonotype was observed many times. V is TRBV7-9 and J is TRBJ2-2; D might be TRBD2 (5 bases). CDR1 and CDR2 (germline): SEHNR, FQNEAQ (reference sequence). This CDR3 is 15 amino acids long. V was shortened by 3 bases and J by 5 bases, with 13 bases between the two germline ends. Written as DNA, the CDR3 is TGTGCCAGCAGCTTGCTAGCCCGAGGGACCGGGGAGCTGTTTTTT. Encoded protein: CASSLLARGTGELFF.

This clonotype was recorded many times. The genes are TRBV7-6 and TRBJ2-1, with D perhaps matching TRBD1 (6 bases). Germline CDR1 and CDR2: SGHVS and FNYEAQ. Trimming stripped 6 bases from V and 3 bases from J, with 9 bases between. This CDR3 region has 13 residues. The CDR3 DNA sequence: TGTGCCAGCAGTGGGGGCCACTACAATGAGCAGTTCTTC. Translating gives CASSGGHYNEQFF.

The gene calls are TRBV10-2 and TRBJ2-4, with D perhaps matching TRBD2 (6 bases). The ends were cut back, 4 bases at V and 13 bases at J, with 17 bases in the middle. CDR1 and CDR2 (germline): WSHSY, SAAADI. The CDR3 loop spans 13 amino acids. This CDR3 reads CASSVAREPRQYF. Written as DNA, the CDR3 is TGCGCCAGCAGTGTAGCGCGGGAACCAAGACAGTACTTC.

This clonotype turned up a few times. The rearrangement links TRBV3-1 to TRBJ2-7, with 9 positions matching TRBD2. CDR1 is LGHDT, CDR2 YNNKEL, per germline (reference sequence). Germline trimming cut 4 bases from V and 0 bases from J; bases unmatched to any gene: 7. This CDR3 is built from 16 residues. Written as DNA, the CDR3 is TGTGCCAGCAGCCCTTTAGCGGGAGCGGGCTCCTACGAGCAGTACTTC. It codes for CASSPLAGAGSYEQYF.

This clonotype was detected many times. The chain carries TRBV18 and TRBJ2-5; D not certain. Germline V gives CDR1 KGHSH, CDR2 LQKENI. V was shortened by 3 bases and J by 0 bases, with 11 bases between the two germline ends. This CDR3 contains 15 residues. The CDR3 protein is CASSPQVSDQETQYF. CDR3 nucleotides: TGTGCCAGCTCACCCCAGGTATCGGACCAAGAGACCCAGTACTTC. Supplemented by reference TRBV18 and TRBJ2-5, the full variable domain reads NAGVMQNPRHLVRRRGQEARLRCSPMKGHSHVYWYRQLPEEGLKFMVYLQKENIIDESGMPKERFSAEFPKEGPSILRIQQVVRGDSAAYFCASSPQVSDQETQYFGPGTRLLVL.

This clonotype was recorded at least ten times. This chain connects TRBV7-9 to TRBJ2-7, with 13 positions matching TRBD2. J was trimmed by 8 bases and V by 3 bases; bases with no gene match: 1. Germline-derived CDR1 and CDR2 are SEHNR and FQNEAQ (reference sequence). The CDR3 is made up of 13 amino acids. This chain's CDR3 is CASSLGLAGKQYF. CDR3 nucleotides: TGTGCCAGCAGCTTGGGACTAGCGGGAAAGCAGTACTTC.

This clonotype was seen repeatedly, ten times or more. The chain couples TRBV4-2 to TRBJ2-2; weak D call: TRBD2 (6 bases). Per germline, CDR1 LGHNA and CDR2 YNFKEQ. V dropped 1 base and J dropped 0 bases, with 9 bases sitting between them. The CDR3 length is 16 residues. In DNA, the CDR3 is TGTGCCAGCAGCCAAGTAACGGGGGCGAACACCGGGGAGCTGTTTTTT. It translates to CASSQVTGANTGELFF.

This clonotype was recorded many times. The rearrangement joins TRBV12-3 or TRBV12-4 to TRBJ2-3, with 12 bases aligning to TRBD2. After removal of 4 bases from V and 5 bases from J, the junction contained 10 bases not matched to a gene. The CDR3 sequence is 17 residues long. This CDR3 reads CASSSPRLAGVGDTQYF. CDR3 sequence (DNA): TGTGCCAGCAGTTCCCCCCGACTAGCGGGAGTGGGAGATACGCAGTATTTT.

This clonotype was picked up a small number of times. The gene calls are TRBV7-2 and TRBJ2-1; 7 bases map to TRBD2. Germline CDR1 is SGHTA and CDR2 is FQGNSA. V was pared by 4 bases and J by 6 bases, with 12 bases of the junction left unmatched. The CDR3 is made up of 16 amino acids. The CDR3 nucleotides are TGTGCCAGCAGCTCCAGACTAGCAGGTTTAGGCAATGAGCAGTTCTTC. Its protein product is CASSSRLAGLGNEQFF. Based on the CDR3 plus reference TRBV7-2 and TRBJ2-1, the full variable domain is GAGVSQSPSNKVTEKGKDVELRCDPISGHTALYWYRQSLGQGLEFLIYFQGNSAPDKSGLPSDRFSAERTGGSVSTLTIQRTQQEDSAVYLCASSSRLAGLGNEQFFGPGTRLTVL.

The sample holds a few counts of this clonotype. This chain links TRBV20-1 with TRBJ2-7; D is possibly TRBD1 or TRBD2 (5 bases each). The germline V and J ends were trimmed by 1 base and 0 bases, with 10 bases remaining between them. The V gene's germline CDR1 is DFQATT and CDR2 SNEGSKA (reference sequence). The CDR3 runs to 14 residues. In DNA, the CDR3 is TGCAGTGCTAGAGGGGGGAGAGTCTCCTACGAGCAGTACTTC. Encoded protein: CSARGGRVSYEQYF.

This clonotype has ten or more counts. The chain has TRBV20-1 and TRBJ2-1; 11 nucleotides align to TRBD2. Looked up from germline, CDR1 is DFQATT and CDR2 is SNEGSKA (reference sequence). CDR3 size: 19 residues. Unmatched junction bases numbered 14, after V lost 0 bases and J lost 4 bases. The CDR3 loop reads CSARDLGLAGLRRYNEQFF. The CDR3 DNA follows: TGCAGTGCTAGAGATCTTGGACTAGCGGGCCTCCGTAGGTACAATGAGCAGTTCTTC.

The rearrangement uses TRBV28 and TRBJ1-5; 9 bases fit TRBD1. Germline CDR1 MDHEN, CDR2 SYDVKM. The CDR3 length is 14 residues. The V segment lost 6 bases and the J segment 6 bases; nucleotides outside the gene matches: 6. Here the CDR3 reads CASSLGTGSQPQHF. CDR3 in DNA: TGTGCCAGCAGCCTCGGGACAGGGAGTCAGCCCCAGCATTTT.

This clonotype was observed many times. The chain joins TRBV5-1 to TRBJ2-1, with D perhaps matching TRBD1 or TRBD2 (6 bases each). Trimming took 3 bases from V and 0 from J, leaving 10 bases between them. Germline loops: CDR1 SGHRS, CDR2 YFSETQ. CDR3 size: 15 residues. In nucleotides, the CDR3 is TGCGCCAGCAGCTCGGGGGCCCTCTCCTACAATGAGCAGTTCTTC. It is translated as CASSSGALSYNEQFF.

This clonotype has a count of ten or more. The chain uses TRBV5-1 and TRBJ2-2; 9 bases map to TRBD2. The CDR3 loop spans 16 amino acids. J was trimmed by 3 bases and V by 3 bases; bases with no gene match: 6. Looked up from germline, CDR1 is SGHRS and CDR2 is YFSETQ. This CDR3 reads CASSYLAGVDTGELFF. CDR3 coding DNA: TGCGCCAGCAGCTACTTAGCGGGAGTGGACACCGGGGAGCTGTTTTTT.

This clonotype was observed at least ten times. The gene calls are TRBV5-1 and TRBJ2-1; 8 positions match TRBD1. Germline assignment: CDR1 SGHRS and CDR2 YFSETQ. Trimming at V came to 3 bases and at J to 6 bases, leaving 8 bases not matched to a gene. The CDR3 contains 15 residues. CDR3 bases: TGCGCCAGCAGCTCGAGGACAGGGTCGGGCAATGAGCAGTTCTTC. Translated: CASSSRTGSGNEQFF.

The CDR3 coding sequence is TGTGCCACCGGAACTGTGCTAGCGGGAGAGACCCAGTACTTC. Translating gives CATGTVLAGETQYF. The chain has TRBV27 and TRBJ2-5; 8 bases fit TRBD2. Germline values: CDR1 MNHEY, CDR2 SMNVEV (reference sequence). The V gene end was trimmed by 10 bases and the J gene end by 4 bases; junction bases not matched to a gene: 11. The CDR3 covers 14 residues.

This clonotype has a count of ten or more. The CDR3 region is CASRATGPNQPQHF. The CDR3 coding sequence is TGTGCCAGCAGAGCGACAGGGCCTAATCAGCCCCAGCATTTT. This sequence joins TRBV28 and TRBJ1-5; 7 bases are shared with TRBD1. The CDR3 is 14 residues long. Germline V gene lookup returns CDR1 MDHEN and CDR2 SYDVKM. V shed 6 bases and J 4 bases; nucleotides not matched to a gene: 6. Complete variable domain (other parts from reference TRBV28 and TRBJ1-5): DVKVTQSSRYLVKRTGEKVFLECVQDMDHENMFWYRQDPGLGLRLIYFSYDVKMKEKGDIPEGYSVSREKKERFSLILESASTNQTSMYLCASRATGPNQPQHFGDGTRLSIL.